What follows describes a single T cell receptor (beta chain). The data stem from a study of blood T cell repertoires in COVID-19. As originally analysed: Reference gene primer amplification yielded estimated nucleated cell counts. Libraries were prepared by immunoSEQ multiplex PCR; TCRdb keeps only in-frame clonotypes and omits some of them. For V, J and clone size, that table is used; D and trimming come from the DNA. The table shows around 140,000 clones, with over 75% occurring only once. CDR1 and CDR2 from the germline V gene are MNHEY and SMNVEV (reference sequence). This CDR3 has 16 amino acids. Trimming left V 3 bases short and J 8 bases short, with 17 bases between.

Sample: peripheral blood. The chain recombines TRBV27 with TRBJ1-6, with D uncertain. The receptor was isolated from a human donor in a cohort sampled during active COVID-19. CDR3 residues: CASSLLSSPGYSPLHF. In DNA form, the CDR3 reads TGTGCCAGCAGTTTGCTCTCGTCCCCCGGGTATTCACCCCTCCACTTT.